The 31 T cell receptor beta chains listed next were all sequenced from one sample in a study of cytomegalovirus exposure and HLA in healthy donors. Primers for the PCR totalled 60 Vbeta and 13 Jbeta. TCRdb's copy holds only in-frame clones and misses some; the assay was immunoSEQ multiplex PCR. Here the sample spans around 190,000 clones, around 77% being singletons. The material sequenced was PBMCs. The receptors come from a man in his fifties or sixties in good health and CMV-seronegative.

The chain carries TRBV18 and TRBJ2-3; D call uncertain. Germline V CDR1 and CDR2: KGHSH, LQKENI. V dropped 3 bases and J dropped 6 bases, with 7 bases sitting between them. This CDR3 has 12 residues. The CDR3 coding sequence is TGTGCCAGCTCACCCTCTGAGGATACGCAGTATTTT. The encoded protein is CASSPSEDTQYF.

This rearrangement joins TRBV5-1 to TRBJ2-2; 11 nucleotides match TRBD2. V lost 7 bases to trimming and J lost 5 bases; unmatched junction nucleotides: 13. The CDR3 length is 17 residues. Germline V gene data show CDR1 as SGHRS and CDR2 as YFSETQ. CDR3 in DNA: TGCGCCAGCCAGACCGGGACTAGCGGACAAAGGACCGGGGAGCTGTTTTTT. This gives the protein CASQTGTSGQRTGELFF.

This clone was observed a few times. The CDR3 nucleotides are TGTGCCAGTAGTTGGGACAGGGGGGTGAGTCAGCCCCAGCATTTT. It specifies CASSWDRGVSQPQHF. The rearrangement links TRBV19 to TRBJ1-5; 11 bases are a match to TRBD1. The CDR3 sequence is 15 residues long. V dropped 5 bases and J dropped 6; count of bases not matched to a gene: 6. Germline values: CDR1 LNHDA, CDR2 SQIVND (reference sequence).

The CDR3 DNA follows: TGTGCCATCAGTGAGGGGACAGGGGCAGCTTTCTTT. Translated: CAISEGTGAAFF. The chain employs TRBV10-3 and TRBJ1-1; 10 bases map to TRBD1. Trimming took 2 bases from V and 10 from J; bases not matched to a gene: 1. Germline V gene lookup returns CDR1 ENHRY and CDR2 SYGVKD. The CDR3 is 12 residues long.

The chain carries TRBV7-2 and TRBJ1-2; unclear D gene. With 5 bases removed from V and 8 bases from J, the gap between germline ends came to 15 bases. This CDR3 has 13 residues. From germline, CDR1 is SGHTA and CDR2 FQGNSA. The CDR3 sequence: CASSPSAPPGYTF. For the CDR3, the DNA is TGTGCCAGCAGCCCAAGCGCCCCCCCCGGCTACACCTTC.

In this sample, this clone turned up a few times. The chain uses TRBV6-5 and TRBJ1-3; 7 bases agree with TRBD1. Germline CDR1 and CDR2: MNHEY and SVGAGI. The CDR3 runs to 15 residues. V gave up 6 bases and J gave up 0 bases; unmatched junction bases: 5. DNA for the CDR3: TGTGCCAGCAGCCCCACAGGGGACTCTGGAAACACCATATATTTT. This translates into CASSPTGDSGNTIYF.

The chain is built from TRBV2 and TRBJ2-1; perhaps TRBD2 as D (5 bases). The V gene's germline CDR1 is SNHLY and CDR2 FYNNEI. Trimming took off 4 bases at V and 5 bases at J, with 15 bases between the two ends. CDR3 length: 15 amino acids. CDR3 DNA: TGTGCCAGCAGTGTGAGGCTCTCGGGGAACAATGAGCAGTTCTTC. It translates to CASSVRLSGNNEQFF.

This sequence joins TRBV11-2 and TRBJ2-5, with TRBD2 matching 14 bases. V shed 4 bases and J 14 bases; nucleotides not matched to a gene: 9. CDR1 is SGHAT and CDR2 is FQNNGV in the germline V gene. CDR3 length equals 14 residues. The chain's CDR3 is CASSSPGLAGAGYF. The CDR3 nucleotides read TGTGCCAGCAGCTCTCCGGGACTAGCGGGGGCCGGATACTTC. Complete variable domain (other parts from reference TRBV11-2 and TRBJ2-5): EAGVAQSPRYKIIEKRQSVAFWCNPISGHATLYWYQQILGQGPKLLIQFQNNGVVDDSQLPKDRFSAERLKGVDSTLKIQPAKLEDSAVYLCASSSPGLAGAGYFGPGTRLLVL.

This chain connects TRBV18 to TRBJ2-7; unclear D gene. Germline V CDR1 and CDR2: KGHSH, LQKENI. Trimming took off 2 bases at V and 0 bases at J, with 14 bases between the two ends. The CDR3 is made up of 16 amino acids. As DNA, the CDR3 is TGTGCCAGCTCACCAAAGGTAGATCCTAGCTCCTACGAGCAGTACTTC. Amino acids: CASSPKVDPSSYEQYF.

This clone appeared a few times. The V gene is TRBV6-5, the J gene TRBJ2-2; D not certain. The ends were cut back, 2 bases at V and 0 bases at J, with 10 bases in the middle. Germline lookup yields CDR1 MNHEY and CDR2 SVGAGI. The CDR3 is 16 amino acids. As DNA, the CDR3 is TGTGCCAGCAGTTACACAGCCCACTCGAACACCGGGGAGCTGTTTTTT. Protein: CASSYTAHSNTGELFF.

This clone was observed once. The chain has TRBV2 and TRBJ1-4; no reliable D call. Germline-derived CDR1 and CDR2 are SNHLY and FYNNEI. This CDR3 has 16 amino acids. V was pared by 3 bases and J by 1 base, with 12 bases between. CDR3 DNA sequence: TGTGCCAGCAGTGATGATTCGGGAGGAACTAATGAAAAACTGTTTTTT. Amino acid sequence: CASSDDSGGTNEKLFF.

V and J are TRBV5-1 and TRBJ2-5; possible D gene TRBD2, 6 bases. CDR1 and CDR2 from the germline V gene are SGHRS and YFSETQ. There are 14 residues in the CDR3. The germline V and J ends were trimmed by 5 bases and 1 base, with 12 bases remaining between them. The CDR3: CASRRSGPQETQYF. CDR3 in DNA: TGCGCCAGCAGGCGGAGCGGGCCCCAAGAGACCCAGTACTTC.

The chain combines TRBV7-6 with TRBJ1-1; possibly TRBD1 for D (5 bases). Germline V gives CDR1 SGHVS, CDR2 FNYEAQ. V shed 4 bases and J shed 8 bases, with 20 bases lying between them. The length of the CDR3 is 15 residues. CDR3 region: CASSYFQGRLGEAFF. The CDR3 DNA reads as TGTGCCAGCAGCTACTTTCAGGGTCGCTTAGGAGAAGCTTTCTTT.

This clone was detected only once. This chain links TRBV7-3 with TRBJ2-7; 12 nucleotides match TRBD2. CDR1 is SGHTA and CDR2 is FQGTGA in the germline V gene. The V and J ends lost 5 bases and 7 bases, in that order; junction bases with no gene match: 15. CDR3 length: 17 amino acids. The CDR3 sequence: CASSPPGLAGLSREQYF. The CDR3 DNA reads TGTGCCAGCAGCCCCCCGGGACTAGCGGGTCTATCACGGGAGCAGTACTTC.

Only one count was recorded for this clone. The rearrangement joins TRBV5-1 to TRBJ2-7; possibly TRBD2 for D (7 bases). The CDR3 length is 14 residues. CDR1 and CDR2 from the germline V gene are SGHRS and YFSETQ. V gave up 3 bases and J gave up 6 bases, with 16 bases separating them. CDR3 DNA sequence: TGCGCCAGCAGCTCGGTGGGGGGGCAAGGCGAGCAGTACTTC. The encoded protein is CASSSVGGQGEQYF.

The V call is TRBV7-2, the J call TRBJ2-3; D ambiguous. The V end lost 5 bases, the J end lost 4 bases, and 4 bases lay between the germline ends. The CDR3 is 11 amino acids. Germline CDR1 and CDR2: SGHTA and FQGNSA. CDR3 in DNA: TGTGCCAGCAGCCTTGCAGATACGCAGTATTTT. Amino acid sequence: CASSLADTQYF.

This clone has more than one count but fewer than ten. CDR3 protein: CSVGQGCEAFF. CDR3 DNA sequence: TGCAGCGTTGGTCAGGGTTGTGAAGCTTTCTTT. V is TRBV29-1 and J is TRBJ1-1; D may be TRBD1 (5 bases). Looked up from germline, CDR1 is SQVTM and CDR2 is ANQGSEA. Trimming pared 4 bases from V and 7 bases from J, leaving 10 bases between. This CDR3 spans 11 amino acids.

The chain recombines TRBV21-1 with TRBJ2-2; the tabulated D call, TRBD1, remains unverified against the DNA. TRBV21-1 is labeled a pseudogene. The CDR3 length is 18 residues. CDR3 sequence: CASSRTGTGGLNTGELFF. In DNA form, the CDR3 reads TGTGCCAGCAGCAGAACAGGGACAGGGGGCTTGAACACCGGGGAGCTGTTTTTT.

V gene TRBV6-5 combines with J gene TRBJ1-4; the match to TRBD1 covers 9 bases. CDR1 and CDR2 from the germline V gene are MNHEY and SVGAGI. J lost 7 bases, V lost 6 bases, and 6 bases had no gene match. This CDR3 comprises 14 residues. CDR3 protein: CASSQDRGGEKLFF. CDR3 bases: TGTGCCAGCAGCCAGGACAGGGGAGGTGAAAAACTGTTTTTT.

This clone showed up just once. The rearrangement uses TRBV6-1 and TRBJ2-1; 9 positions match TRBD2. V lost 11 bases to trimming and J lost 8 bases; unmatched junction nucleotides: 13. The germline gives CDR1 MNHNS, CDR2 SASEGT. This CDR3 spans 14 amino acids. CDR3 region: CALKQGLAFDEQFF. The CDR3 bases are TGTGCCCTTAAACAGGGACTAGCCTTCGATGAGCAGTTCTTC.

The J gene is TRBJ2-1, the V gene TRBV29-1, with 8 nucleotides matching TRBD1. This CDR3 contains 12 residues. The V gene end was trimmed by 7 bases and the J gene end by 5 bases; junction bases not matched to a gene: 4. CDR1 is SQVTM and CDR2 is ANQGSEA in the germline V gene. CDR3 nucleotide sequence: TGCAGCGCGGGACAGGCCAACAATGAGCAGTTCTTC. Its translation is CSAGQANNEQFF.

The CDR3 bases are TGCGCCAGCAGCCCGGGACAGGTAGAGACCCAGTACTTC. This sequence encodes CASSPGQVETQYF. The V call is TRBV5-1, the J call TRBJ2-5; 8 nucleotides line up with TRBD1. Looked up from germline, CDR1 is SGHRS and CDR2 is YFSETQ. Trimming cost V 4 bases and J 4 bases; bases outside gene matches: 3. CDR3 length: 13 amino acids.

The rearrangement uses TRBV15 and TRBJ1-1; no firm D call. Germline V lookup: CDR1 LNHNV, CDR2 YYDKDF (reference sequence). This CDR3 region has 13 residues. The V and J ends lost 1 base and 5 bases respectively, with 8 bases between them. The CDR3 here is CATSRGRWTEAFF. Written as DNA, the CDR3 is TGTGCCACCAGCAGAGGCCGGTGGACTGAAGCTTTCTTT.

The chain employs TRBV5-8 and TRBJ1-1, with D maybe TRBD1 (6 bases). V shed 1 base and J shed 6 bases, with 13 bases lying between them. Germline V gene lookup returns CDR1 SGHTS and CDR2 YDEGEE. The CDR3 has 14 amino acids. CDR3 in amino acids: CASSLRGSFPEAFF. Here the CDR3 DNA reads TGTGCCAGCAGCTTGAGGGGGTCTTTCCCTGAAGCTTTCTTT.

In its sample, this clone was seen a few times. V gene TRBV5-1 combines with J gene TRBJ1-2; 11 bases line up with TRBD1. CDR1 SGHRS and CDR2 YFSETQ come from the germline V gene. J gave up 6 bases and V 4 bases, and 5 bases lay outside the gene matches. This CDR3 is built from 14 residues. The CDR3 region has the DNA TGCGCCAGCAGCCCGCCGGGACAGGGGGATGGCTACACCTTC. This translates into CASSPPGQGDGYTF.

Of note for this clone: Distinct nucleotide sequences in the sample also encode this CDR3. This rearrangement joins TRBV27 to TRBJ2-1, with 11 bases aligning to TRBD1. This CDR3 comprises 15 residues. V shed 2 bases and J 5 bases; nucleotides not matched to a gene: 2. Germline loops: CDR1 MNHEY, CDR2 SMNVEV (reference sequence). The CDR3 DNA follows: TGTGCCAGCAGTTTAAGGGACAGGGGGGACAATGAGCAGTTCTTC. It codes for CASSLRDRGDNEQFF.

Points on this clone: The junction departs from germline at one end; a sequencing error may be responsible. CDR3 in amino acids: CSVTGTGNGYPF. CDR3 nucleotides: TGCAGCGTAACCGGGACAGGGAATGGCTACCCCTTC. V usage is TRBV29-1 and J usage is TRBJ1-2, with 9 bases that match TRBD1. CDR1 and CDR2 (germline): SQVTM, ANQGSEA. The CDR3 totals 12 residues.

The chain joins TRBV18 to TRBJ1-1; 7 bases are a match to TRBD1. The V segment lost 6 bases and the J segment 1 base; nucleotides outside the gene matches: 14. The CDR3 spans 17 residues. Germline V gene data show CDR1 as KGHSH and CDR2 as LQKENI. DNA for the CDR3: TGTGCCAGCTCGCCCCGGACAGGACAGCTAACGAACACTGAAGCTTTCTTT. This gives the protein CASSPRTGQLTNTEAFF.

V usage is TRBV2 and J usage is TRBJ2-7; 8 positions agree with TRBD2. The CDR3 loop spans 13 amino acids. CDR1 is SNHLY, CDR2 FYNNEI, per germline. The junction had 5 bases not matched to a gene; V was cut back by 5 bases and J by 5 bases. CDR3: CASSMGLGHEQYF. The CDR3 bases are TGTGCCAGCAGTATGGGACTAGGACACGAGCAGTACTTC.

As DNA, the CDR3 is TGTGCCAGCAGCTTGTCATTAGCGGGGGCATGCGAGCAGTACTTC. Translation gives CASSLSLAGACEQYF. This chain uses TRBV5-4 with TRBJ2-7, with 9 bases that match TRBD2. The CDR3 consists of 15 residues. CDR1 and CDR2 from the germline V gene are SGHNT and YYREEE (reference sequence). With V trimmed by 1 base and J by 6 bases, 8 bases remained unmatched.

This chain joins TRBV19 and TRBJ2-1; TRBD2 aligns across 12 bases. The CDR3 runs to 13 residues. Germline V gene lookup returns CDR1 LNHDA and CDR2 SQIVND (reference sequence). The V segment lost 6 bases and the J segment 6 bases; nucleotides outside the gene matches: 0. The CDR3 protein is CASRTSGSNEQFF. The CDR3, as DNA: TGTGCCAGTAGGACTAGCGGGAGCAATGAGCAGTTCTTC.